This record concerns one TCR beta chain sequence. Its target is not known. One end of the junction does not line up with germline, which may come from a read error. Regarding donors, all were healthy bone marrow donors. Donors counted as nominally healthy when sampled, yet unrecorded immune exposures were likely. These data originate in a study of cytomegalovirus exposure and HLA in healthy donors. Study-wide results and limits: Altogether, about 160 TCR beta chains were recorded as cytomegalovirus-associated. In a later analysis, TCR beta V- and J-gene trimming showed a link to a missense DCLRE1C variant.

The CDR3 length is 15 residues. CDR1 and CDR2 (germline): SGHKS, YYEKEE (reference sequence). 13 Jbeta primers and 60 Vbeta primers were used for the PCR. Sequencing used immunoSEQ multiplex PCR; TCRdb keeps in-frame clones, though not all of them. The table lists about 210,000 clones, 82% of them singletons. This receptor was obtained from a man in his forties in good health and CMV-seropositive. The sample taken for sequencing was PBMCs. The rearrangement uses TRBV5-5 and TRBJ2-5; 14 positions agree with TRBD2. CDR3 amino acids: CTSSAGLAGAETQYF. The DNA for the CDR3 is TGTACCAGCAGCGCGGGACTAGCGGGAGCTGAGACCCAGTACTTC.